The clone carrying this T cell receptor (beta chain) was seen repeatedly, ten times or more. Its antigen is not known. TCR cDNA was made by 5'RACE template switching, adding a universal primer site and UMIs. A single record per CDR3 protein comes from TCRdb applying MiXCR to the 5' RACE reads. The sample holds around 400,000 distinct CDR3 sequences, approximately 10% seen once. This entry is derived from a study of T cells after yellow fever vaccination. Study results and caveats: It was the secondary response that reached its peak faster, day 5 versus 15, but it was weaker.

The receptor was derived from a man in his late teens or twenties who received the YFV17D yellow fever vaccine. The sample consisted of PBMCs, taken on the day of the first yellow fever vaccination.

The CDR3 reads CASSFTGNYGYTF. The CDR3 region has the DNA TGTGCCAGCAGTTTTACGGGGAACTATGGCTACACCTTC. The chain couples TRBV12-3 or TRBV12-4 to TRBJ1-2; D ambiguous. The CDR3 is 13 residues long. V gave up 3 bases and J gave up 2 bases, with 7 bases separating them.